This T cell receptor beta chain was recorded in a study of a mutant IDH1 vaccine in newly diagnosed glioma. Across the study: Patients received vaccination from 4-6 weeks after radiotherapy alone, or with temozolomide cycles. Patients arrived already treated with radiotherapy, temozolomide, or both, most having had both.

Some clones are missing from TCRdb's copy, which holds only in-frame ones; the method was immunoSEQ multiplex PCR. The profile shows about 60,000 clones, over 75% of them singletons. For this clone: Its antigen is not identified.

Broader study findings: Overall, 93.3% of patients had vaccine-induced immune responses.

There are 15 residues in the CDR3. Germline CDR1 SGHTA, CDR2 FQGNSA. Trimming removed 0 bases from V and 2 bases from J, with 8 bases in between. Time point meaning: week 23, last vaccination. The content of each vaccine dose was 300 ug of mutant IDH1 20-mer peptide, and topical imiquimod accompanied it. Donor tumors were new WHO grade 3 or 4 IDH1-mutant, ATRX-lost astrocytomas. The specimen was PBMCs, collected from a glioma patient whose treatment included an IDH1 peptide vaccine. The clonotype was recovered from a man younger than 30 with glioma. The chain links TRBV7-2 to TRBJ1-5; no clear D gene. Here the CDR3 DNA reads TGTGCCAGCAGCTTAGCGCTTGGTGGCAATCAGCCCCAGCATTTT. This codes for CASSLALGGNQPQHF.